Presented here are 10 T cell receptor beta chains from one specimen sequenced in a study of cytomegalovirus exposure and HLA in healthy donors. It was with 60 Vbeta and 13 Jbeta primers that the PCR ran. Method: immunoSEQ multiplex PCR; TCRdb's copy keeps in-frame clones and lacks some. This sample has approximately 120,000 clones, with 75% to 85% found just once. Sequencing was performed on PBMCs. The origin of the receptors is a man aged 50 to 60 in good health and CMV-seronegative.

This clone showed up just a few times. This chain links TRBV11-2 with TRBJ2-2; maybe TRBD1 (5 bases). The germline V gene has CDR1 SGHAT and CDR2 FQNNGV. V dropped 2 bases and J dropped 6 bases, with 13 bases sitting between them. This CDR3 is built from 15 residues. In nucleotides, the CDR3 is TGTGCCAGCAGCTTATCACTCCAGGGCGCCGGGGAGCTGTTTTTT. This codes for CASSLSLQGAGELFF.

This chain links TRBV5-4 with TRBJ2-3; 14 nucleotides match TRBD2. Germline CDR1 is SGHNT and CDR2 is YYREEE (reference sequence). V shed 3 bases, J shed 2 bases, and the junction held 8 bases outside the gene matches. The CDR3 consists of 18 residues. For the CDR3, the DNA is TGTGCCAGCAGCTCCTCCGGGACTAGCGGGGGATACACAGATACGCAGTATTTT. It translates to CASSSSGTSGGYTDTQYF.

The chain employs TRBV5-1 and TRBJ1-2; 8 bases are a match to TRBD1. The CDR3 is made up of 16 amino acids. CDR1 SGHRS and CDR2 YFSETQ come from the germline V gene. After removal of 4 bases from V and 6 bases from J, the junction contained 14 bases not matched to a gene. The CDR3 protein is CASSPGTGRALNGYTF. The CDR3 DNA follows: TGCGCCAGCAGCCCAGGGACAGGCCGGGCCTTGAATGGCTACACCTTC. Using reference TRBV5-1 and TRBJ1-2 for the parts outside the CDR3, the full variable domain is KAGVTQTPRYLIKTRGQQVTLSCSPISGHRSVSWYQQTPGQGLQFLFEYFSETQRNKGNFPGRFSGRQFSNSRSEMNVSTLELGDSALYLCASSPGTGRALNGYTFGSGTRLTVV.

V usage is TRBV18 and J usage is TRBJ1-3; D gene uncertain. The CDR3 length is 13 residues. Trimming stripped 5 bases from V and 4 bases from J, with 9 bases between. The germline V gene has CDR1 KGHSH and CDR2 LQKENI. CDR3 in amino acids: CASSEGAGNTIYF. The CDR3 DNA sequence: TGTGCCAGCTCAGAGGGAGCCGGAAACACCATATATTTT.

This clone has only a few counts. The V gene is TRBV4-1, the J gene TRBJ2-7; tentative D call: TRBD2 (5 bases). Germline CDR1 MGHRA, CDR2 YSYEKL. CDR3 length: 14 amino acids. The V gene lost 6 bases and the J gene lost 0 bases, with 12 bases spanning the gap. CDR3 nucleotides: TGCGCCAGCAGACGCGGGCCTCTCTCCTACGAGCAGTACGTC. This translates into CASRRGPLSYEQYV.

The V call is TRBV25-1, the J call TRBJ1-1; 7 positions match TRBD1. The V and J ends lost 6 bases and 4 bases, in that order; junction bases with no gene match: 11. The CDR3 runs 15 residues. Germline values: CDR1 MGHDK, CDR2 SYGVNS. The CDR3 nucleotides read TGTGCCAGCAGCCTCACAGGGGTTGGTGGCACTGAAGCTTTCTTT. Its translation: CASSLTGVGGTEAFF.

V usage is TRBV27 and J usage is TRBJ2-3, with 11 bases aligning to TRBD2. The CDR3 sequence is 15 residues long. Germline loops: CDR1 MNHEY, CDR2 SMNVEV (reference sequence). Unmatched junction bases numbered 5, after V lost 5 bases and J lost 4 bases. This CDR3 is CASSPSGGPSDTQYF. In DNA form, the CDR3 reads TGTGCCAGCAGTCCTAGCGGGGGGCCTTCAGATACGCAGTATTTT.

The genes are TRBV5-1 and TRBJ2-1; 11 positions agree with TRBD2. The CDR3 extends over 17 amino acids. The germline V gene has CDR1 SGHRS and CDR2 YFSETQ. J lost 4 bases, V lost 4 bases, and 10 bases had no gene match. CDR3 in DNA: TGCGCCAGCAGCCCGCGGATTAGCGGGGGGGCGTACAATGAGCAGTTCTTC. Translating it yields CASSPRISGGAYNEQFF.

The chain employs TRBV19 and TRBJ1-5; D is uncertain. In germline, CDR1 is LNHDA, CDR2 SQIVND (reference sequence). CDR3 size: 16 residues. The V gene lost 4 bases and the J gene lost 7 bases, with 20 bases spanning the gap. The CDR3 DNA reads TGTGCCAGTAGTACCGCTCGAGGTTCTGTAGGACAGCCCCAGCATTTT. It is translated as CASSTARGSVGQPQHF. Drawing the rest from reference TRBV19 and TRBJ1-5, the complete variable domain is DGGITQSPKYLFRKEGQNVTLSCEQNLNHDAMYWYRQDPGQGLRLIYYSQIVNDFQKGDIAEGYSVSREKKESFPLTVTSAQKNPTAFYLCASSTARGSVGQPQHFGDGTRLSIL.

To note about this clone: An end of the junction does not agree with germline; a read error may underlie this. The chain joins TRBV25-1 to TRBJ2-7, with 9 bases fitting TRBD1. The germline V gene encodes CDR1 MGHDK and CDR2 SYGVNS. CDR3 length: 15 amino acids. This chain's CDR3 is CASSESGDRVYGQYF. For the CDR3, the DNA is TGTGCCAGCAGTGAATCAGGGGACAGGGTCTACGGGCAGTACTTC.